This is a list of T cell receptor beta chains from one sample in a study of shared clonotypes between healthy human individuals. Sequencing used immunoSEQ multiplex PCR; TCRdb keeps in-frame clones, though not all of them. The sample records around 2.1 million clones, 85% to 95% being singletons. The material sequenced was naive CD8+ T cells from PBMCs. These receptor sequences come from a man aged 18 to 29 in good health. Some clones in this sample may be carry-over from other donors' samples. Both conserved end residues are part of each CDR3. The order of the fields is clone size, J gene, V gene, CDR3 length, D gene, CDR3 protein, CDR3 DNA. A D gene is named only where the DNA matches it firmly. Rows give clone size only sometimes, using once, few, many, or a class for an expanded clone.

>-|TRBJ1-2|TRBV18|17|-
CASSPGPAGGGSYGYTF
TGTGCCAGCTCACCAGGACCCGCCGGGGGCGGGAGCTATGGCTACACCTTC
>-|TRBJ2-7|TRBV11-2|12|-
CASSPQFYEQYF
TGTGCCAGCAGCCCCCAGTTCTACGAGCAGTACTTC
>-|TRBJ2-2|TRBV7-6|16|-
CASSLGLAPNTGELFF
TGTGCCAGCAGCTTAGGTCTAGCGCCTAACACCGGGGAGCTGTTTTTT
>-|TRBJ2-4|TRBV13|16|-
CASSLTGGKAKNIQYF
TGTGCCAGCAGCTTAACCGGCGGAAAAGCCAAAAACATTCAGTACTTC
>-|TRBJ1-5|TRBV5-1|13|-
CASSLAGGQPQHF
TGCGCCAGCAGTTTGGCAGGAGGTCAGCCCCAGCATTTT
>-|TRBJ2-4|TRBV28|14|TRBD1
CASSPGQVKNIQYF
TGTGCCAGCAGTCCCGGACAGGTCAAAAACATTCAGTACTTC
>once|TRBJ2-5|TRBV18|15|-
CASSHYRASEETQYF
TGTGCCAGCTCACATTATCGGGCATCTGAAGAGACCCAGTACTTC
>-|TRBJ2-3|TRBV28|18|TRBD2
CASSLTTSGSPSTDTQYF
TGTGCCAGCAGTCTAACTACTAGCGGGAGCCCTAGCACAGATACGCAGTATTTT
>-|TRBJ1-4|TRBV18|16|-
CASSPLIRGTNEKLFF
TGTGCCAGCTCACCACTAATTAGGGGAACTAATGAAAAACTGTTTTTT
>once|TRBJ1-4|TRBV5-4|14|-
CASSGGHANEKLFF
TGTGCCAGCAGCGGGGGACACGCGAATGAAAAACTGTTTTTT
>-|TRBJ1-5|TRBV2|13|-
CASMAGDHQPQHF
TGTGCCAGCATGGCAGGGGACCATCAGCCCCAGCATTTT
>-|TRBJ2-1|TRBV7-9|11|-
CASNGGREQFF
TGTGCCAGCAATGGGGGCCGGGAGCAGTTCTTC
>-|TRBJ2-6|TRBV28|15|-
CASSFGRSGANVLTF
TGTGCCAGCAGTTTCGGACGCTCTGGGGCCAACGTCCTGACTTTC
>once|TRBJ2-1|TRBV6-5|14|TRBD2
CASSWREGYNEQFF
TGTGCCAGCAGTTGGCGGGAGGGCTACAATGAGCAGTTCTTC
>-|TRBJ1-1|TRBV9|17|TRBD1
CASSEGDRLWVNTEAFF
TGTGCCAGCAGCGAGGGGGACAGACTGTGGGTGAACACTGAAGCTTTCTTT
>-|TRBJ1-1|TRBV9|13|-
CASSVEGSPEAFF
TGTGCCAGCAGCGTAGAAGGGAGCCCTGAAGCTTTCTTT
>-|TRBJ1-1|TRBV27|14|TRBD1
CASRWTGGNTEAFF
TGTGCCAGCCGATGGACAGGGGGCAACACTGAAGCTTTCTTT
>-|TRBJ1-2|TRBV25-1|14|TRBD1
CASSEFETGDGYTF
TGTGCCAGCAGTGAATTCGAGACAGGGGACGGCTACACCTTC
>-|TRBJ2-7|TRBV6-6|15|TRBD1
CASSPEDRGGYEQYF
TGTGCCAGCAGTCCTGAGGACAGGGGAGGCTACGAGCAGTACTTC
>-|TRBJ2-2|TRBV7-3|13|-
CASSLMRTGELFF
TGTGCCAGCAGCTTAATGCGGACCGGGGAGCTGTTTTTT
>-|TRBJ2-3|TRBV6-6|16|-
CASKLDFSQYTDTQYF
TGTGCCAGCAAACTCGACTTCTCACAATACACAGATACGCAGTATTTT
>-|TRBJ2-1|TRBV5-6|15|-
CASSLGSGGRNEQFF
TGTGCCAGCAGCTTGGGGTCCGGCGGGCGCAATGAGCAGTTCTTC
>-|TRBJ2-3|TRBV10-3|15|-
CAISPGQGTTDTQYF
TGTGCCATCAGCCCGGGACAAGGAACAACAGATACGCAGTATTTT
>-|TRBJ1-2|TRBV15|14|TRBD1
CAIQGPGTGGGYTF
TGTGCCATTCAGGGGCCCGGGACAGGGGGCGGCTACACCTTC
>-|TRBJ2-7|TRBV7-2|14|-
CASSLVLFTYEQYF
TGTGCCAGCAGCTTAGTGTTATTTACCTACGAGCAGTACTTC
>-|TRBJ1-5|TRBV28|14|-
CASSPQGLSQPQHF
TGTGCCAGCAGTCCGCAGGGTTTGAGTCAGCCCCAGCATTTT
>-|TRBJ2-5|TRBV7-9|16|TRBD1
CASSGATGVPLETQYF
TGTGCCAGCAGCGGAGCAACAGGGGTCCCTCTAGAGACCCAGTACTTC
>-|TRBJ2-1|TRBV11-1|13|TRBD2
CASSLLAERGKFF
TGTGCCAGCAGTTTACTAGCGGAACGGGGAAAGTTCTTC
>-|TRBJ2-6|TRBV7-9|13|-
CASSSPGANVLTF
TGTGCCAGCAGCTCCCCTGGGGCCAACGTCCTGACTTTC
>once|TRBJ2-7|TRBV13|18|-
CASSSYGGGGGEAYEQYF
TGTGCCAGCAGCTCTTATGGAGGAGGTGGGGGCGAAGCCTACGAGCAGTACTTC
>-|TRBJ1-2|TRBV28|13|-
CASSLLADYGYTF
TGTGCCAGCAGTCTTTTAGCTGATTATGGCTACACCTTC
>-|TRBJ2-7|TRBV5-5|15|-
CASSVTNLASYEQYF
TGTGCCAGCAGCGTGACGAACCTAGCCTCCTACGAGCAGTACTTC
>-|TRBJ1-6|TRBV5-6|14|TRBD1
CASSLGDRNSPLHF
TGTGCCAGCAGCTTAGGGGACAGAAATTCACCCCTCCACTTT
>-|TRBJ2-2|TRBV19|14|-
CASSNPGDTGELFF
TGTGCCAGTAGTAATCCAGGGGACACCGGGGAGCTGTTTTTT
>once|TRBJ1-2|TRBV9|15|-
CASSAPGGGLYGYTF
TGTGCCAGCAGCGCCCCCGGTGGGGGGCTCTATGGCTACACCTTC
>-|TRBJ2-7|TRBV5-1|17|TRBD2
CASSHVGTSGNNYEQYF
TGCGCCAGCAGCCACGTCGGGACTAGCGGGAACAACTACGAGCAGTACTTC
>-|TRBJ2-1|TRBV11-2|15|TRBD2
CASSSRGSSYNEQFF
TGTGCCAGCAGCTCGCGGGGGAGCTCCTACAATGAGCAGTTCTTC
>-|TRBJ1-1|TRBV27|17|-
CASSTLGQGIMNTEAFF
TGTGCCAGCAGCACCCTTGGGCAGGGGATAATGAACACTGAAGCTTTCTTT
>-|TRBJ1-4|TRBV6-1|13|-
CASSAHGYEKLFF
TGTGCCAGCAGCGCTCATGGGTACGAAAAACTGTTTTTT
>-|TRBJ2-7|TRBV10-3|13|-
CANRAEPTYEQYF
TGTGCCAACCGAGCGGAGCCAACCTACGAGCAGTACTTC
>-|TRBJ1-5|TRBV11-2|16|-
CASSLDVGPPNQPQHF
TGTGCCAGCAGCTTAGATGTGGGTCCTCCCAATCAGCCCCAGCATTTT
>-|TRBJ2-1|TRBV2|14|-
CASSAGLIYNEQFF
TGTGCCAGCTCGGCAGGACTTATATACAATGAGCAGTTCTTC
>-|TRBJ2-7|TRBV28|10|-
CASSSLEQYF
TGTGCCAGCAGTTCCCTCGAGCAGTACTTC
>few|TRBJ2-7|TRBV7-9|11|-
CASSSEEEQYF
TGTGCCAGCAGCTCCGAGGAAGAGCAGTACTTC
>-|TRBJ2-7|TRBV27|14|TRBD2
CASSFSSGRGEQHF
TGTGCCAGCAGTTTCAGTAGCGGGAGGGGGGAGCAGCACTTC
>once|TRBJ1-2|TRBV13|14|-
CASSLDGGTYGYTF
TGTGCCAGCAGCTTAGACGGGGGCACCTATGGCTACACCTTC
>-|TRBJ2-4|TRBV7-9|16|-
CASSLGAGNVKNIQYF
TGTGCCAGCAGCTTAGGTGCCGGGAACGTCAAAAACATTCAGTACTTC
>-|TRBJ1-4|TRBV5-4|12|-
CASSRGYEKLFF
TGTGCCAGCAGCCGAGGGTATGAAAAACTGTTTTTT
>-|TRBJ1-1|TRBV6-6|13|-
CASTSTVSTEAFF
TGTGCCAGCACTTCCACGGTGAGCACTGAAGCTTTCTTT
>-|TRBJ2-7|TRBV5-1|14|TRBD1
CASSATGVWDEQYF
TGCGCCAGCAGCGCAACAGGGGTTTGGGACGAGCAGTACTTC
>-|TRBJ1-2|TRBV14|15|-
CASSHDLRANYGYTF
TGTGCCAGCAGCCATGACCTAAGAGCTAACTATGGCTACACCTTC
>once|TRBJ2-1|TRBV5-4|11|-
CASSLSHEQFF
TGTGCCAGCAGCTTATCCCATGAGCAGTTCTTC
>-|TRBJ2-1|TRBV29-1|14|-
CSARGGSSYNEQFF
TGCAGCGCAAGAGGGGGTAGCTCCTACAATGAGCAGTTCTTC
>-|TRBJ2-5|TRBV7-9|14|-
CASSLSGTQETQYF
TGTGCCAGCAGCTTATCAGGGACCCAAGAGACCCAGTACTTC
>once|TRBJ2-7|TRBV27|16|-
CASSPEVGLPKYEQYF
TGTGCCAGCAGTCCGGAGGTGGGACTCCCTAAATACGAGCAGTACTTC
>-|TRBJ2-1|TRBV2|11|-
CASLWANEQFF
TGTGCCAGCTTGTGGGCCAATGAGCAGTTCTTC
>-|TRBJ1-5|TRBV27|14|-
CASSPLGTSQPQHF
TGTGCCAGCAGCCCACTGGGGACGAGTCAGCCCCAGCATTTT
>-|TRBJ1-5|TRBV6-1|15|-
CASTKDVSLNQPQHF
TGTGCCAGCACCAAGGACGTCTCCCTTAATCAGCCCCAGCATTTT
>-|TRBJ1-6|TRBV27|14|-
CASSSLLTGTPLHF
TGTGCCAGCAGTTCGTTGTTGACGGGGACACCCCTCCACTTT